A single TCR beta chain is shown here with its context. Its antigen is not known. The data were taken from a study of T cells in Graves' hyperthyroidism and ophthalmopathy. General study results and limits: Most thyroid clonotypes with frequency above 0.001 were detected in blood.

Germline values: CDR1 MGHRA, CDR2 YSYEKL. With 0 bases removed from V and 3 bases from J, the gap between germline ends came to 9 bases. The CDR3 length is 15 residues. Researchers amplified the TCR beta CDR3 regions from RNA transcripts. Initially, a first-round RT-PCR of the TCR CDR3 employed the HTBI primer set. One entry per CDR3 protein, called by TCRdb with MiXCR from the multiplex PCR reads. The sample lists 150,000 to 200,000 distinct CDR3 sequences; over 8% were seen once. The specimen was blood. This chain connects TRBV4-1 to TRBJ2-1; D is undetermined. The TCR sequence derives from a woman aged 18-29 years with Graves' hyperthyroidism that later progressed to Graves' ophthalmopathy. CDR3 protein: CASSQELLNYNEQFF. CDR3 in DNA: TGCGCCAGCAGCCAAGAACTCTTAAACTACAATGAGCAGTTCTTC.